These T cell receptor beta chains were read from a single sample in a study of preoperative IRX-2 immunotherapy in early breast cancer. Method: immunoSEQ multiplex PCR; TCRdb's copy keeps in-frame clones and lacks some. The table shows some 30,000 clones, with around nine tenths occurring only once. The source was tumor tissue, collected after IRX-2 immunotherapy. The receptors originated from a human donor with breast cancer. Both conserved end residues are part of each CDR3. Fields, in order: D gene, V gene, clone size, J gene, CDR3 length, CDR3 protein, CDR3 DNA. The D gene is left open where the match is weak. Rows give clone size only sometimes, using once, few, many, or a class for an expanded clone.

d_gene: TRBD2
v_gene: TRBV19
abundance: .
j_gene: TRBJ2-1
len: 15
CDR3aa: CASTGVAGGYNEQFF
CDR3nt: TGTGCCAGTACAGGGGTAGCGGGAGGCTACAATGAGCAGTTCTTC

d_gene: .
v_gene: TRBV7-1
abundance: .
j_gene: TRBJ1-2
len: 13
CDR3aa: CASSHGRSYGYTF
CDR3nt: TGTGCCAGCAGCCACGGACGGTCATATGGCTACACCTTC

d_gene: .
v_gene: TRBV19
abundance: .
j_gene: TRBJ1-2
len: 15
CDR3aa: CASSIIAGGRGGYTF
CDR3nt: TGTGCCAGTAGTATAATCGCGGGGGGCAGAGGTGGCTACACCTTC

d_gene: .
v_gene: TRBV11-3
abundance: few
j_gene: TRBJ2-3
len: 14
CDR3aa: CASTYGTSTDTQYF
CDR3nt: TGTGCCAGCACTTATGGGACATCCACAGATACGCAGTATTTT

d_gene: .
v_gene: TRBV12-5
abundance: .
j_gene: TRBJ2-2
len: 16
CDR3aa: CASTLDSLRGTGELFF
CDR3nt: TGTGCCAGCACCCTCGACTCCCTACGGGGCACCGGGGAGCTGTTTTTT

d_gene: .
v_gene: TRBV6-8
abundance: .
j_gene: TRBJ1-4
len: 12
CDR3aa: CAPSEGNEKLFF
CDR3nt: TGTGCCCCCTCCGAGGGTAATGAAAAACTGTTTTTT

d_gene: .
v_gene: TRBV7-1
abundance: .
j_gene: TRBJ1-5
len: 15
CDR3aa: CASSSYVGLGQPQHF
CDR3nt: TGTGCCAGCAGCTCCTACGTGGGGTTGGGGCAGCCCCAGCATTTT

d_gene: .
v_gene: TRBV6-8
abundance: .
j_gene: TRBJ1-1
len: 13
CDR3aa: CASRDLGATEAFF
CDR3nt: TGTGCCAGCAGAGACCTGGGAGCCACTGAAGCTTTCTTT

d_gene: TRBD1
v_gene: TRBV11-3
abundance: .
j_gene: TRBJ1-2
len: 17
CDR3aa: CASSRYITPGQSFGYTF
CDR3nt: TGTGCCAGCAGCCGCTATATAACACCGGGACAGTCCTTCGGCTACACCTTC

d_gene: TRBD1
v_gene: TRBV6-8
abundance: .
j_gene: TRBJ1-2
len: 15
CDR3aa: CASSYSTGQSYGYTF
CDR3nt: TGTGCCAGCAGTTACTCGACAGGGCAGTCCTATGGCTACACCTTC

d_gene: TRBD1
v_gene: TRBV15
abundance: .
j_gene: TRBJ1-1
len: 14
CDR3aa: CATSRAQGDTEAFF
CDR3nt: TGTGCCACCAGCAGAGCACAGGGGGACACTGAAGCTTTCTTT

d_gene: .
v_gene: TRBV18
abundance: .
j_gene: TRBJ1-2
len: 17
CDR3aa: CASSPPVGGGANYGYTF
CDR3nt: TGTGCCAGCTCACCACCGGTTGGAGGGGGAGCTAACTATGGCTACACCTTC

d_gene: .
v_gene: TRBV5-1
abundance: .
j_gene: TRBJ2-1
len: 14
CDR3aa: CASSLDGYYNEQFF
CDR3nt: TGCGCCAGCAGCTTGGACGGGTATTACAATGAGCAGTTCTTC

d_gene: .
v_gene: TRBV6-8
abundance: .
j_gene: TRBJ1-2
len: 13
CDR3aa: CASSPPLNYGYTF
CDR3nt: TGTGCCAGCAGCCCTCCGCTAAACTATGGCTACACCTTC

d_gene: .
v_gene: TRBV14
abundance: .
j_gene: TRBJ2-2
len: 15
CDR3aa: CASSPFMSDPGELFF
CDR3nt: TGTGCCAGCAGCCCCTTTATGTCGGACCCCGGGGAGCTGTTTTTT

d_gene: .
v_gene: TRBV19
abundance: .
j_gene: TRBJ1-2
len: 16
CDR3aa: CASSISLGAGNYGYTF
CDR3nt: TGTGCCAGTAGTATTTCCCTCGGGGCAGGAAATTATGGCTACACCTTC

d_gene: .
v_gene: TRBV12-5
abundance: .
j_gene: TRBJ2-7
len: 14
CDR3aa: CASNRQGDAYEQYF
CDR3nt: TGTGCCAGCAACCGGCAGGGTGACGCCTACGAGCAGTACTTC

d_gene: TRBD1
v_gene: TRBV19
abundance: .
j_gene: TRBJ1-2
len: 12
CDR3aa: CASRQGAHGYTF
CDR3nt: TGTGCCAGTAGGCAGGGGGCTCACGGCTACACCTTC

d_gene: .
v_gene: TRBV5-1
abundance: .
j_gene: TRBJ1-2
len: 14
CDR3aa: CASSVAGPNYGYTF
CDR3nt: TGCGCCAGCAGTGTCGCAGGTCCTAACTATGGCTACACCTTC

d_gene: TRBD1
v_gene: TRBV19
abundance: .
j_gene: TRBJ1-3
len: 13
CDR3aa: CATTRGPGNTIYF
CDR3nt: TGTGCCACAACAAGGGGGCCTGGAAACACCATATATTTT

d_gene: .
v_gene: TRBV7-1
abundance: .
j_gene: TRBJ1-1
len: 13
CDR3aa: CASSLQENTEAFF
CDR3nt: TGTGCCAGCAGCCTGCAAGAGAACACTGAAGCTTTCTTT

d_gene: TRBD1
v_gene: TRBV19
abundance: .
j_gene: TRBJ2-1
len: 15
CDR3aa: CASSIAQGPYNEQFF
CDR3nt: TGTGCCAGTAGTATAGCACAGGGGCCCTACAATGAGCAGTTCTTC

d_gene: TRBD1
v_gene: TRBV6-8
abundance: .
j_gene: TRBJ1-4
len: 16
CDR3aa: CASSYSTGYTNEKLFF
CDR3nt: TGTGCCAGCAGTTACTCGACAGGGTATACTAATGAAAAACTGTTTTTT

d_gene: TRBD1
v_gene: TRBV28
abundance: .
j_gene: TRBJ2-1
len: 14
CDR3aa: CASGRTGFTNEQFF
CDR3nt: TGTGCCAGCGGTCGGACAGGATTCACCAATGAGCAGTTCTTC

d_gene: .
v_gene: TRBV6-8
abundance: .
j_gene: TRBJ2-2
len: 15
CDR3aa: CASSAWTGNTGELFF
CDR3nt: TGTGCCAGCAGTGCCTGGACGGGGAACACCGGGGAGCTGTTTTTT

d_gene: TRBD2
v_gene: TRBV15
abundance: .
j_gene: TRBJ2-2
len: 16
CDR3aa: CATSGASGRKTGELFF
CDR3nt: TGTGCCACCAGCGGAGCTAGCGGGAGAAAAACCGGGGAGCTGTTTTTT

d_gene: .
v_gene: TRBV23-1
abundance: once
j_gene: TRBJ1-2
len: 15
CDR3aa: CASSQEAQRSYGYTF
CDR3nt: TGCGCCAGCAGCCAAGAAGCGCAGCGCTCCTATGGCTACACCTTC

d_gene: TRBD1
v_gene: TRBV6-8
abundance: .
j_gene: TRBJ2-4
len: 14
CDR3aa: CATGQGAAKNIQYF
CDR3nt: TGTGCCACCGGACAGGGGGCGGCCAAAAACATTCAGTACTTC

d_gene: .
v_gene: TRBV5-1
abundance: .
j_gene: TRBJ1-1
len: 14
CDR3aa: CASSLKGGVAEAFF
CDR3nt: TGCGCCAGCAGCTTGAAAGGGGGGGTTGCCGAAGCTTTCTTT

d_gene: TRBD2
v_gene: TRBV6-8
abundance: once
j_gene: TRBJ2-1
len: 15
CDR3aa: CASSRIAGAPPPQFF
CDR3nt: TGTGCCAGCAGTCGGATAGCGGGGGCCCCACCCCCCCAGTTCTTC

d_gene: .
v_gene: TRBV5-1
abundance: .
j_gene: TRBJ2-2
len: 16
CDR3aa: CASSLGQAGATGELFF
CDR3nt: TGCGCCAGCAGCCTCGGACAGGCGGGAGCCACCGGGGAGCTGTTTTTT

d_gene: .
v_gene: TRBV6-8
abundance: .
j_gene: TRBJ1-1
len: 12
CDR3aa: CASSLRRTEAFF
CDR3nt: TGTGCCAGCAGCCTCCGTCGCACTGAAGCTTTCTTT

d_gene: TRBD1
v_gene: TRBV6-8
abundance: .
j_gene: TRBJ1-3
len: 17
CDR3aa: CASSSGIQGASGNTIYF
CDR3nt: TGTGCCAGCAGTTCCGGAATCCAGGGGGCGTCTGGAAACACCATATATTTT